These 20 T cell receptor beta chains share one sample of origin, sequenced in a study of shared clonotypes between healthy human individuals. Clones were sequenced by immunoSEQ multiplex PCR, and TCRdb holds only the in-frame ones, with some missing. The data show 2 million to 2.5 million clones, about 94% seen once. Sequenced: naive CD4+ T cells sorted from blood. As for subset: CD45RA+ positively selected. These receptors were taken from a man between 18 and 29 years old in good health.

V is TRBV4-1 and J is TRBJ2-5; no definite D call. Deletions cut 6 bases from V and 4 bases from J, with 12 bases between. The CDR3 loop spans 13 amino acids. Germline V gene sequence: CDR1 MGHRA, CDR2 YSYEKL. CDR3 DNA: TGCGCCAGCAGTTACGTCCCGGTAGAGACCCAGTACTTC. Translated, it gives CASSYVPVETQYF.

The genes are TRBV12-5 and TRBJ1-2, with a tentative D call TRBD1 (6 bases). This CDR3 region has 16 residues. Germline V gives CDR1 LGHNT, CDR2 FRNRAP. V was trimmed by 0 bases and J by 4 bases, leaving 15 bases between them. CDR3 region: CASGLVLDRGSYGYTF. CDR3 sequence (DNA): TGTGCTAGTGGTTTGGTATTGGACAGAGGATCCTATGGCTACACCTTC.

The chain couples TRBV30 to TRBJ2-5; weak D call: TRBD1 (6 bases). With 0 bases removed from V and 3 bases from J, the gap between germline ends came to 14 bases. Germline V CDR1 and CDR2: GTSNPN, SVGIG (reference sequence). CDR3 size: 15 residues. CDR3 region: CAWSVQGGTKETQYF. The CDR3, as DNA: TGTGCCTGGAGTGTACAAGGGGGAACCAAAGAGACCCAGTACTTC.

The J gene is TRBJ2-2, the V gene TRBV4-1; 10 bases fit TRBD1. This CDR3 region has 17 residues. Germline CDR1 is MGHRA and CDR2 is YSYEKL. J gave up 6 bases and V 1 base, and 8 bases lay outside the gene matches. This chain's CDR3 is CASSQVLRQGAAGELFF. The DNA of the CDR3 is TGCGCCAGCAGCCAAGTACTCCGACAGGGGGCCGCCGGGGAGCTGTTTTTT.

The chain employs TRBV20-1 and TRBJ2-1; D is ambiguous. V was clipped by 5 bases and J by 7 bases, with 9 bases between them. CDR1 DFQATT and CDR2 SNEGSKA come from the germline V gene (reference sequence). This CDR3 has 11 amino acids. The CDR3 sequence: CSALRKNEQFF. DNA for the CDR3: TGCAGTGCTCTAAGAAAAAATGAGCAGTTCTTC.

V usage is TRBV7-9 and J usage is TRBJ2-5, with a tentative D call TRBD1 (5 bases). The CDR3 loop spans 13 amino acids. CDR1 is SEHNR and CDR2 is FQNEAQ in the germline V gene (reference sequence). Trimming removed 3 bases at V and 4 bases at J, with 9 bases between. The DNA of the CDR3 is TGTGCCAGCAGCTTTCAGGGTCGAGAGACCCAGTACTTC. It yields the protein CASSFQGRETQYF.

The CDR3 reads CASSLRDRGNSPLHF. CDR3 DNA: TGTGCCAGCAGCCTCCGGGACAGGGGTAATTCACCCCTCCACTTT. The chain joins TRBV5-5 to TRBJ1-6, with TRBD1 matching over 10 bases. The CDR3 has 15 amino acids. V lost 4 bases and J lost 6; bases outside the gene matches: 4. CDR1 SGHKS and CDR2 YYEKEE come from the germline V gene (reference sequence).

This clone appeared a few times. V and J are TRBV29-1 and TRBJ1-2; D might be TRBD1 (6 bases). The V and J ends lost 3 bases and 4 bases respectively, with 15 bases between them. The germline V gene has CDR1 SQVTM and CDR2 ANQGSEA. The CDR3 has 14 residues. In DNA form, the CDR3 reads TGCAGCGTTGACCGGCGGACAGTCTCCTATGGCTACACCTTC. Translated: CSVDRRTVSYGYTF.

As concerns this clone: Sequence at one end of the junction differs from germline and may be a read error. CDR3: CASSPATGQILF. The CDR3 bases are TGTGCCAGCTCACCGGCGACAGGGCAAATTCTCTTT. The chain links TRBV18 to TRBJ1-1, with TRBD1 matching over 7 bases. The germline CDR1 and CDR2 sequences are KGHSH and LQKENI. The CDR3 extends over 12 amino acids.

The chain links TRBV5-1 to TRBJ2-7; TRBD2 is a possible D gene (7 bases). The germline CDR1 and CDR2 sequences are SGHRS and YFSETQ. CDR3 size: 15 residues. V was cut by 4 bases and J by 4 bases, with 18 bases left in between. In DNA, the CDR3 is TGCGCCAGCAGCCCACAGGAGGGGGGGTCGTACGAGCAGTACTTC. Amino acid sequence: CASSPQEGGSYEQYF.

The chain links TRBV7-9 to TRBJ2-1; D is unresolved. V was pared by 1 base and J by 4 bases, with 8 bases between. The CDR3 consists of 14 residues. Germline-derived CDR1 and CDR2 are SEHNR and FQNEAQ (reference sequence). The CDR3, as DNA: TGTGCCAGCAGCTTAGGAGCGTCGTACAATGAGCAGTTCTTC. This codes for CASSLGASYNEQFF.

CDR3 amino acids: CASSSGVLMNTEAFF. The CDR3 bases are TGTGCCAGCAGCTCCGGGGTCCTCATGAACACTGAAGCTTTCTTT. V gene TRBV11-2 combines with J gene TRBJ1-1; no clear D. This CDR3 comprises 15 residues. Germline CDR1 and CDR2: SGHAT and FQNNGV. V was shortened by 4 bases and J by 0 bases, with 12 bases between the two germline ends.

The J gene is TRBJ2-4, the V gene TRBV13; 8 bases line up with TRBD2. CDR1 and CDR2 (germline): PRHDT, FYEKMQ (reference sequence). The CDR3 length is 18 residues. Losses at the gene ends were 0 bases for V and 1 base for J; bases not matched to a gene: 8. CDR3 sequence (DNA): TGTGCCAGCAGCTTAGGGGGACCGGGAGGGTACGCCAAAAACATTCAGTACTTC. It codes for CASSLGGPGGYAKNIQYF.

This clone was counted between two and nine times. J is TRBJ1-6 and V is TRBV2; TRBD1 matches at 8 bases. The CDR3 loop spans 15 amino acids. From germline, CDR1 is SNHLY and CDR2 FYNNEI. Losses at the gene ends were 7 bases for V and 4 bases for J; bases not matched to a gene: 6. The CDR3 bases are TGTGCCAGCAATGGACAGGGTGGGTATAATTCACCCCTCCACTTT. Its translation: CASNGQGGYNSPLHF.

This clone was observed once. Other DNA sequences in the sample encode the same CDR3. The chain has TRBV11-3 and TRBJ1-1; D unresolved. With 1 base removed from V and 4 bases from J, the gap between germline ends came to 4 bases. In germline, CDR1 is SGHNT, CDR2 YENEEA. The CDR3 is 12 residues long. The CDR3 nucleotides are TGTGCCAGCAGCTTAGGGCCCACTGAAGCTTTCTTT. Its protein is CASSLGPTEAFF.

The chain carries TRBV6-5 and TRBJ1-2, with D hard to call. The CDR3 length is 13 residues. The germline gives CDR1 MNHEY, CDR2 SVGAGI. V was cut by 6 bases and J by 3 bases, with 11 bases left in between. CDR3 region: CASSPSRDYGYTF. In nucleotides, the CDR3 is TGTGCCAGCAGCCCTTCCCGGGACTATGGCTACACCTTC.

The rearrangement joins TRBV6-1 to TRBJ2-1, with 12 bases matching TRBD2. In germline, CDR1 is MNHNS, CDR2 SASEGT. The V segment lost 2 bases and the J segment 8 bases; nucleotides outside the gene matches: 4. This CDR3 spans 15 amino acids. CDR3 region: CASSERSSGRDEQFF. DNA of the CDR3: TGTGCCAGCAGTGAAAGATCTAGCGGGAGGGATGAGCAGTTCTTC.

This clone was detected only a few times. The rearrangement uses TRBV6-1 and TRBJ2-7, with D uncertain. Trimming removed 2 bases at V and 5 bases at J, with 4 bases between. CDR1 MNHNS and CDR2 SASEGT come from the germline V gene. The CDR3 sequence is 11 residues long. This chain's CDR3 is CASSESHEQYF. The CDR3 nucleotides are TGTGCCAGCAGTGAATCCCACGAGCAGTACTTC.

The chain employs TRBV19 and TRBJ2-7; no reliable D call. Germline assignment: CDR1 LNHDA and CDR2 SQIVND (reference sequence). Trimming shortened V by 7 bases and J by 0 bases, and 7 bases separated the two germline ends. The CDR3 spans 12 residues. CDR3 sequence (DNA): TGTGCCAGTAAGTCTAACTCCTACGAGCAGTACTTC. It yields the protein CASKSNSYEQYF.

This clone was detected only once. The chain combines TRBV28 with TRBJ1-4; D is unresolved. Germline CDR1 reads MDHEN; CDR2 reads SYDVKM. This CDR3 is 15 amino acids long. The V end was cut by 3 bases, the J end by 8 bases, with 16 bases between. CDR3 in amino acids: CASSFRPPTGEKLFF. The CDR3, as DNA: TGTGCCAGCAGTTTCCGGCCTCCGACGGGAGAAAAACTGTTTTTT.